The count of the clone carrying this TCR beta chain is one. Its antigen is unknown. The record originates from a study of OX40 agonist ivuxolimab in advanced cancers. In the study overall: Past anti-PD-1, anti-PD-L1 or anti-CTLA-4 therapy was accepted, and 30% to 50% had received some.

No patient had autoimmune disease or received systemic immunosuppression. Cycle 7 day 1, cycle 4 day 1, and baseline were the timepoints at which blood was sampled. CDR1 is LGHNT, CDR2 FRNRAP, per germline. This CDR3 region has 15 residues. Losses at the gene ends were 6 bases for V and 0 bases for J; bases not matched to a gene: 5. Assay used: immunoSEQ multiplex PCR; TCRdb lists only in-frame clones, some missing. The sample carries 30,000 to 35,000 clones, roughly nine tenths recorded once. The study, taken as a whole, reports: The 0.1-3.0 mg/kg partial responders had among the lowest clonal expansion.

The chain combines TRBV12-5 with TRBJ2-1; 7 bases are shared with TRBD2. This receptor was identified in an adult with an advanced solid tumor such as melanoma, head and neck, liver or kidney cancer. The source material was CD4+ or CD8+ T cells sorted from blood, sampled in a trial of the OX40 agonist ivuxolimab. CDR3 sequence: CASGAGPDSYNEQFF. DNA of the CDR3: TGTGCTAGTGGAGCGGGACCTGACTCCTACAATGAGCAGTTCTTC.